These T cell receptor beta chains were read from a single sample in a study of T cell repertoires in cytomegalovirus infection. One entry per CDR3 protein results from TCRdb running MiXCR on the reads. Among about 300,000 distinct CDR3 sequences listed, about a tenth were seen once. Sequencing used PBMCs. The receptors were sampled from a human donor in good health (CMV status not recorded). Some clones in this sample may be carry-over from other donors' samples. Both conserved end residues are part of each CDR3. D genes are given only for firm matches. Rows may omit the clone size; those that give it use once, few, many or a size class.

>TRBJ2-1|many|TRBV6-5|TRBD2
TGTGCCAGCAGTTCCAGCGGGGCTTACAATGAGCAGTTCTTC
CASSSSGAYNEQFF
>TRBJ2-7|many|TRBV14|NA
TGTGCCAGCAGCCGCCAGAGAGGGACGCAGGCATCCTACGAGCAGTACTTC
CASSRQRGTQASYEQYF
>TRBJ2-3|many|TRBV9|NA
TGTGCCAGCAGCGCCAGGGATACGCAGTATTTT
CASSARDTQYF
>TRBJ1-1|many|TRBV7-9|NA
TGTGCCAGCAGCGTGCAGACACTCAAGGGCAACACTGAAGCTTTCTTT
CASSVQTLKGNTEAFF
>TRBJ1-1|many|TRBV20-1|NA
TGCAGTGTCAGGACTTTGGGAGGGACCACTGAAGCTTTCTTT
CSVRTLGGTTEAFF
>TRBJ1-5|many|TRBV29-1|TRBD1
TGCAGCGTAGGACCGGGACAGGGGGGTCAGCCCCAGCATTTT
CSVGPGQGGQPQHF
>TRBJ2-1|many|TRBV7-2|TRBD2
TGTGCCAGCAGCTCTAGCGGGGGGTCTCTCAATGAGCAGTTCTTC
CASSSSGGSLNEQFF
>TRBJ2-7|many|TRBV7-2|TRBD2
TGTGCCAGCAGCCCCGGGGGGACTCCTAACTACGAGCAGTACTTC
CASSPGGTPNYEQYF
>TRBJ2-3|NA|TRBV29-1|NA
TGCAGCGTTCGGTTGGGGGGCACAGATTCGCAGTATTTT
CSVRLGGTDSQYF
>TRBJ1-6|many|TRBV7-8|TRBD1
TGTGCCAGCAGAGCCGACAGGGTTAGTTCACCCCTCCACTTT
CASRADRVSSPLHF
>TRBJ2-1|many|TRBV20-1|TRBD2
TGCAGTGCCCCTCCGGGACTAGTTTACAATGAGCAGTTCTTC
CSAPPGLVYNEQFF
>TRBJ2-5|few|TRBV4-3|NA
TGCGCCAGCAGCCCCATCTCCTGCCAAGAGACCCAGTACTTC
CASSPISCQETQYF
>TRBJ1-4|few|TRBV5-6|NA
TGTGCCAGCAACCTGATGAACAGCAATGAAAAACTGTTTTTT
CASNLMNSNEKLFF
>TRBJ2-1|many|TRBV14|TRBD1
TGTTCATCAGGGGGCGGTTTCTACAATGAGCAGTTCTTC
CSSGGGFYNEQFF
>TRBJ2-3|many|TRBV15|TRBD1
TGTGCCACCCGGGACAGGGGAACAGATACGCAGTATTTT
CATRDRGTDTQYF
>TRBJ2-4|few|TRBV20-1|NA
TGCAGTGCTAGAGATCCTCCCCGGTTTCTTCAGTACTTC
CSARDPPRFLQYF
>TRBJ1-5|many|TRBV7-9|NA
TGTGCCAGCAGCACCGGGGGGCCCAATCAGCCCCAGCATTTT
CASSTGGPNQPQHF
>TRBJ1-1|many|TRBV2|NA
TGTGCCAGCAGCGCCACGACAGGGAACACTGAAGCTTTCTTT
CASSATTGNTEAFF
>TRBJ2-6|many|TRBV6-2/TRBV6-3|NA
TGTGCCAGCAGTTACGAATACCGACCGTCTGGGGCCAACGTCCTGACTTTC
CASSYEYRPSGANVLTF
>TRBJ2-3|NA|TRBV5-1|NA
TGCGCCAGCAGCTCCGGGACAACTAGCACAGATACGCAGTATTTT
CASSSGTTSTDTQYF
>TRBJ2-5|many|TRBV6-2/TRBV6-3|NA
TGTGCCAGCCGGGGCCTTGAAGAGACCCAGTACTTC
CASRGLEETQYF
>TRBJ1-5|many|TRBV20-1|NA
TGCAGTGCCAGGTTTTGGGGGGAAAATCAGCCCCAGCATTTT
CSARFWGENQPQHF
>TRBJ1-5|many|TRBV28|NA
TGTGCCAGCACCGAGCCCGCTAAGCCCCAGCATTTT
CASTEPAKPQHF
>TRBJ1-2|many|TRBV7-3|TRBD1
TGTGCCAGCAGCTCGACTCCAGGGGGGATCCACGGCTACACCTTC
CASSSTPGGIHGYTF
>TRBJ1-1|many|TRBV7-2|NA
TGTGCCAGCAGCTTAGTATCCGGAGAACTCCCCATGAACACTGAAGCTTTCTTT
CASSLVSGELPMNTEAFF
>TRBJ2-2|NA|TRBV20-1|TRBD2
TGCAGTGCTTCTAGCGGGGGCTTCAACACCGGGGAGCTGTTTTTT
CSASSGGFNTGELFF
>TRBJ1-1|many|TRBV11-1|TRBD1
TGTGCCAGCAGCTTTCCGGGACAGGGTGCTTTCTTT
CASSFPGQGAFF
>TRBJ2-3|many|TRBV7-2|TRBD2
TGTGCCAGCAGCCAATCTAGCGGGGGGGCTGGAGATACGCAGTATTTT
CASSQSSGGAGDTQYF
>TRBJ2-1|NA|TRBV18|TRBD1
TGTGCCAGCTCACCTCCCGACAGGGGCAGAGGCAGCTCCTACAATGAGCAGTTCTTC
CASSPPDRGRGSSYNEQFF
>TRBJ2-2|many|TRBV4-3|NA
TGCGCCAGCAGCCAAGATAGGACTTCCATGAACACCGGGGAGCTGTTTTTT
CASSQDRTSMNTGELFF
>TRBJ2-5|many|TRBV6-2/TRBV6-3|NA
TGTGCCAGCAGTTATGGGGGCGCCATGCTACAGGAGACCCAGTACTTC
CASSYGGAMLQETQYF
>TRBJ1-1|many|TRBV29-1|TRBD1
TGCAGCGTTGAAGAGGACAGGGGTGGGGCTGAAGCTTTCTTT
CSVEEDRGGAEAFF
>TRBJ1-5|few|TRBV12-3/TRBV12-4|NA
TGTGCCAGCAGTTTAGCCGGGTTCAATCAGCCCCAGCATTTT
CASSLAGFNQPQHF
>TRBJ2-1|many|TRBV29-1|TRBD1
TGCAGCGGGACAGGGGGGGAGTCCTACAATGAGCAGTTCTTC
CSGTGGESYNEQFF
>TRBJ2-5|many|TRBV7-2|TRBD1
TGTGCCAGCAGCCCCGGGACAGCCCAAGAGACCCAGTACTTC
CASSPGTAQETQYF
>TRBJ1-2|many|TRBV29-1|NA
TGCAGCGTAACAGGGACACCGGCCCCTTTCTACACCTTC
CSVTGTPAPFYTF
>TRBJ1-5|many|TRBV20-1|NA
TGCAGTGCTAGCCCCCGGCAGGGAGGTAGTCAGCCCCAGCATTTT
CSASPRQGGSQPQHF
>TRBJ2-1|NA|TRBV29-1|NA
TGCAGCGTTTTGTCCTTCCGGGGGGGACAGTTCTCTAACAATGAGCAGTTCTTC
CSVLSFRGGQFSNNEQFF
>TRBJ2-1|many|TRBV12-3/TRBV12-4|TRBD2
TGTGCCAGCAGTTGGACTAGCCTAGGGAATGAGCAGTTCTTC
CASSWTSLGNEQFF
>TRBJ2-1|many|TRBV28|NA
TGTGCCAGCCATACAGGGTCCTACAATGAGCAGTTCTTC
CASHTGSYNEQFF
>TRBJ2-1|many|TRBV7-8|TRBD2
TGTGCCAGCAGCTCGCAGCGGGGGGGATACAATGAGCAGTTCTTC
CASSSQRGGYNEQFF
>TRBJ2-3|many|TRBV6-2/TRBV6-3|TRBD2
TGTGCCAGCAGTTACCTAGCGGGGTACACAGATACGCAGTATTTT
CASSYLAGYTDTQYF
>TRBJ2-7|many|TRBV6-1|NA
TGTGCCAGCAGGGCGGAGCTTTCCCCCCCATACGAGCAGTACTTC
CASRAELSPPYEQYF
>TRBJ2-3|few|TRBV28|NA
TGTGCCAGCCATACCGGGAACAGGGTGGCAGATACGCAGTATTTT
CASHTGNRVADTQYF
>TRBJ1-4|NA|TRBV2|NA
TGTGCCAGCAGTGAGGGGGGCGGTGAAAAACTGTTTTTT
CASSEGGGEKLFF